The 5 T cell receptor beta chains in this list originate from one sample, sequenced in a study of Graves' ophthalmopathy and Graves' hyperthyroidism. RNA served as the template for amplifying TCR beta CDR3 regions. First-round RT-PCR relied on HTBI primers, and a second-round multiplex PCR came next. TCRdb re-called the multiplex PCR reads with MiXCR, one entry per CDR3 protein. The sample lists around 1.1 million distinct CDR3 sequences; less than 45% were seen once. Sequencing used peripheral blood or thyroid tissue (not recorded which). These receptors all stem from an adult man with Graves' hyperthyroidism.

This rearrangement joins TRBV14 to TRBJ2-7; the match to TRBD2 covers 12 bases. The V gene end was trimmed by 4 bases and the J gene end by 3 bases; junction bases not matched to a gene: 4. Germline CDR1 SGHDN, CDR2 FVKESK. The CDR3 totals 15 residues. The CDR3 loop is CASSPTSGGLYEQYF. The CDR3 nucleotides read TGTGCCAGCAGCCCGACTAGCGGGGGCCTCTACGAGCAGTACTTC.

Note on this clonotype: One end of the junction varies from germline; a read error may be responsible. V usage is TRBV20-1 and J usage is TRBJ2-2; D possibly corresponds to TRBD1 (6 bases). Germline CDR1 DFQATT, CDR2 SNEGSKA (reference sequence). The CDR3 has 13 residues. CDR3 bases: TGCAGTGCTCTTCTGACAGGACCCGGGGAGCTGCTTTTT. Translation gives CSALLTGPGELLF.

This clonotype was found a few times. The J gene is TRBJ1-5, the V gene TRBV28; unclear D gene. The CDR3 covers 12 residues. The V end was cut by 8 bases, the J end by 9 bases, with 14 bases between. CDR1 and CDR2 (germline): MDHEN, SYDVKM. The chain's CDR3 is CASSEAPLPQHF. CDR3 DNA: TGTGCCAGCTCCGAAGCGCCGCTGCCCCAGCATTTT.

To note about this clonotype: A much bigger clone sits one base away, suggesting this may be a read error. The rearrangement uses TRBV7-9 and TRBJ2-7; perhaps D is TRBD1 or TRBD2 (5 bases each). CDR1 is SEHNR, CDR2 FQNEAQ, per germline (reference sequence). The CDR3 is 15 amino acids. The CDR3 sequence: CTSSSKAGTTYEQYF. The CDR3 DNA is TGTACCAGCAGCTCCAAAGCAGGGACCACCTACGAGCAGTACTTC.

This chain links TRBV15 with TRBJ2-5; TRBD2 aligns across 7 bases. Germline assignment: CDR1 LNHNV and CDR2 YYDKDF (reference sequence). This CDR3 has 15 amino acids. The J segment lost 0 bases and the V segment lost 3 bases, leaving 4 bases of the junction unmatched. In DNA form, the CDR3 reads TGTGCCACCAGCAGCCGACTAGCATACCAAGAGACCCAGTACTTC. It is translated as CATSSRLAYQETQYF.